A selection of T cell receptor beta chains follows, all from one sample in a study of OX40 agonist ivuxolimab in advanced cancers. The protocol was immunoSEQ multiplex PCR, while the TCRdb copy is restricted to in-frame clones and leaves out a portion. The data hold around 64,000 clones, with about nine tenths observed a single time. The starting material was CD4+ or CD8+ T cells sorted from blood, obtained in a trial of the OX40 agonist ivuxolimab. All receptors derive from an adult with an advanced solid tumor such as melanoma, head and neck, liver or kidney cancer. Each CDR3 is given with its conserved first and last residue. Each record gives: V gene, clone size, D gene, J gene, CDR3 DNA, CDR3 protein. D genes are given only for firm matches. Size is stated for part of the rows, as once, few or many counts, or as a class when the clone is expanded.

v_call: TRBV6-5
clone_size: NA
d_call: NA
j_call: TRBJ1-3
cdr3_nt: TGTGCCACCCACAGGGACCCCTCTGGAAACACCATATATTTT
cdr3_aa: CATHRDPSGNTIYF

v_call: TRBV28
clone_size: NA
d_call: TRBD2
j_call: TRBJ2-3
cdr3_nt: TGTGCCAGCAGTATCCCGGGACTAGCGGGATCAGGGCGTTCCACAGATACGCAGTATTTT
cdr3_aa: CASSIPGLAGSGRSTDTQYF

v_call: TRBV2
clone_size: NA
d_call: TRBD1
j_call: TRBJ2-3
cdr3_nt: TGTGCCAGCAGTGTTCGGACAGGGGGCACAGATACGCAGTATTTT
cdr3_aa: CASSVRTGGTDTQYF

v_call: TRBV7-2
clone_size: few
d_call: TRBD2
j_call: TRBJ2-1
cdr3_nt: TGTGCCAGCAGCTTAGGCGGGGGGCCGAGCGAGCAGTTCTTC
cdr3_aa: CASSLGGGPSEQFF

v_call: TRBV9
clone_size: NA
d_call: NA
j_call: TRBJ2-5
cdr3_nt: TGTGCCAGCAGCTTAGGGACGGGTGACAAAGAGACCCAGTACTTC
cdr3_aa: CASSLGTGDKETQYF

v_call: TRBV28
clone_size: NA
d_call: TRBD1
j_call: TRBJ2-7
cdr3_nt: TGTGCCAGCACTACTGTCACAGGGGGAGGCTCCTACGAGCAGTACTTC
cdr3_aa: CASTTVTGGGSYEQYF

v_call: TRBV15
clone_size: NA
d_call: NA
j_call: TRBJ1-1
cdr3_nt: TGTGCCACCAGCTGGGCGGTAGGGGGGAACACTGAAGCTTTCTTT
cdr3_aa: CATSWAVGGNTEAFF

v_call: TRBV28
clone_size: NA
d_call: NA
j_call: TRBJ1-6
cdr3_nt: TGTGCCAGCAGATCCTCACATAATTCACCCCTCCACTTT
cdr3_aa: CASRSSHNSPLHF

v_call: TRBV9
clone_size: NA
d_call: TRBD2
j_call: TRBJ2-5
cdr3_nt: TGTGCCAGCACCTCGGGACTAGCATCCGAGACCCAGTACTTC
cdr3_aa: CASTSGLASETQYF

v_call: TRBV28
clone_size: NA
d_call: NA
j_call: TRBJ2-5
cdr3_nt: TGTGCCAGCAGTTTCGGGGACCAAGAGACCCAGTACTTC
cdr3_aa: CASSFGDQETQYF

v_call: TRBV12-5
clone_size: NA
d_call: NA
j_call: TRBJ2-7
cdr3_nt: TGTGCTAGTGCCGCGGAGGGCCCACGCGAGCAGTACTTC
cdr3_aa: CASAAEGPREQYF

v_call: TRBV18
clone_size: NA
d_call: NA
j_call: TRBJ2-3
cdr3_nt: TGTGCCAGCTCACCCAGGGGCTCTAGCACAGATACGCAGTATTTT
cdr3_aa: CASSPRGSSTDTQYF

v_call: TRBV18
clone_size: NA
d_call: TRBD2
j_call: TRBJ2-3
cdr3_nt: TGTGCCAGCTCCCCTCAAGGACTAGCGGGAGGCACAGATACGCAGTATTTT
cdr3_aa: CASSPQGLAGGTDTQYF

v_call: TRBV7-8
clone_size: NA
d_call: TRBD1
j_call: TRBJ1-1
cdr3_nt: TGTGCCAGCAGCTTATCAGGGGGCGCAGTGAACACTGAAGCTTTCTTT
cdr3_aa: CASSLSGGAVNTEAFF

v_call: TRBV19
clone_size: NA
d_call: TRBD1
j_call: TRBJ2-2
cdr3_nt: TGTGCCAGTATCCATACAGGGGGGCGAAGCGGGGAGCTGTTTTTT
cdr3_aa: CASIHTGGRSGELFF

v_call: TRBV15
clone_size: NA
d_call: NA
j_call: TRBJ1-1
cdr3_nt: TGTGCCACCAGCAGAGAAGCCCTGCCTTTCGGTGGAGGCACTGAAGCTTTCTTT
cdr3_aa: CATSREALPFGGGTEAFF

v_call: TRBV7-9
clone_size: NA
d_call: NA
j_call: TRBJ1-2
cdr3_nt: TGTGCCAGCAGCTTGGCCGGGAACTATGGCTACACCTTC
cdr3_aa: CASSLAGNYGYTF